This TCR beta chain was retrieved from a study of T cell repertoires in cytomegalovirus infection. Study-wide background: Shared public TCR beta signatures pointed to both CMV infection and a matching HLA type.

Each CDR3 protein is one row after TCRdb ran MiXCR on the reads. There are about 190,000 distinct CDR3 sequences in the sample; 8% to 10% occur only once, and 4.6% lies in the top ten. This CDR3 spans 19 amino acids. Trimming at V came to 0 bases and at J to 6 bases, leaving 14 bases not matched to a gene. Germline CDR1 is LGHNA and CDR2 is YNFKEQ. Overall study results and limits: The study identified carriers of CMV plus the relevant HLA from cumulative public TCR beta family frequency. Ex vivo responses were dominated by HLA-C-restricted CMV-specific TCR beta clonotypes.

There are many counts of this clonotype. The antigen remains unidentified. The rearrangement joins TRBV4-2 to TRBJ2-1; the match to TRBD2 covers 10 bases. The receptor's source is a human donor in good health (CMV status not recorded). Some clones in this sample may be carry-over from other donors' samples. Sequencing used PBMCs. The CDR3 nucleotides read TGTGCCAGCAGCCAAGAACCCGGACTAGCGGCCGATTTAACCAATGAGCAGTTCTTC. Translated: CASSQEPGLAADLTNEQFF.